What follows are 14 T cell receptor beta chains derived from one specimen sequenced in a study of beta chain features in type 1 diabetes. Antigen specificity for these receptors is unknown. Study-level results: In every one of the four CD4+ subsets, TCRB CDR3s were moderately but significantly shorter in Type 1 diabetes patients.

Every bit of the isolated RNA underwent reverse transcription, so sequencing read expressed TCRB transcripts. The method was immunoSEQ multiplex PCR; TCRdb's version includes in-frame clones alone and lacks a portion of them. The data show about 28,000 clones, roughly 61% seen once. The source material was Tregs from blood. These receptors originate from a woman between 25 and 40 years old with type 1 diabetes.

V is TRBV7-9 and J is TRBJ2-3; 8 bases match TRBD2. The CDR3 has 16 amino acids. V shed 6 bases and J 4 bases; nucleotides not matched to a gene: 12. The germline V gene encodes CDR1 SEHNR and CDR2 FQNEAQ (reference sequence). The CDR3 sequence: CASSLGSGRAADTQYF. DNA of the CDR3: TGTGCCAGCAGTCTAGGGTCCGGGAGGGCCGCAGATACGCAGTATTTT.

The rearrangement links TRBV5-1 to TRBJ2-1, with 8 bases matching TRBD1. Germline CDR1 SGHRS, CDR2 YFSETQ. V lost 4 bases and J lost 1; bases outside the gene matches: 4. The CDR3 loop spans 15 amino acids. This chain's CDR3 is CASSVGTGSYNEQFF. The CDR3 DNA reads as TGCGCCAGCAGCGTGGGGACAGGTTCCTACAATGAGCAGTTCTTC.

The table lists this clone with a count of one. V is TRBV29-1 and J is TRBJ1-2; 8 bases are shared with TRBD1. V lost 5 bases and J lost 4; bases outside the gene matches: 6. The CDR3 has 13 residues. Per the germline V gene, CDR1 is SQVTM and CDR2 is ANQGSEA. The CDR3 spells CSVPRTGIYGYTF. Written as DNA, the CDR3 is TGCAGCGTTCCCCGGACAGGGATCTATGGCTACACCTTC. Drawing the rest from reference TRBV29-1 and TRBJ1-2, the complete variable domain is SAVISQKPSRDICQRGTSLTIQCQVDSQVTMMFWYRQQPGQSLTLIATANQGSEATYESGFVIDKFPISRPNLTFSTLTVSNMSPEDSSIYLCSVPRTGIYGYTFGSGTRLTVV.

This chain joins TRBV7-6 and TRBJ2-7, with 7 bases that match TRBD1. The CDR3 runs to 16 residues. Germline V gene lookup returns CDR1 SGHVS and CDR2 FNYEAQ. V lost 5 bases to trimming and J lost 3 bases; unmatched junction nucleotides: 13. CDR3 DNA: TGTGCCAGCAGCGCGACACCGGGACAGAGATACTACGAGCAGTACTTC. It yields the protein CASSATPGQRYYEQYF.

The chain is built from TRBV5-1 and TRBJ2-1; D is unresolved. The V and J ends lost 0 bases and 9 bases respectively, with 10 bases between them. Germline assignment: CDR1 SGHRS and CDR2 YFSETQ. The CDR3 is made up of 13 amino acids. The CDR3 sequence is CASSLGFSGEQFF. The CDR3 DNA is TGCGCCAGCAGCTTGGGTTTTTCCGGTGAGCAGTTCTTC.

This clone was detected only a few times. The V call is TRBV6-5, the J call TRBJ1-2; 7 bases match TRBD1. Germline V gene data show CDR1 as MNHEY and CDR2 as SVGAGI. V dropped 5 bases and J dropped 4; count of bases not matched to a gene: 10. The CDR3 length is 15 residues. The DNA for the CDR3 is TGTGCCAGCAGTGCCTACCGGACAGGAACCTATGGCTACACCTTC. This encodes CASSAYRTGTYGYTF.

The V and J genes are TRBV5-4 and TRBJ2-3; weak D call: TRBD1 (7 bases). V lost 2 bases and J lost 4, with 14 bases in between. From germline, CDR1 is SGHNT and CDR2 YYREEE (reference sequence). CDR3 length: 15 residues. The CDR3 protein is CASSFVGRGADTQYF. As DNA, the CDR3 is TGTGCCAGCAGCTTTGTAGGCAGGGGGGCAGATACGCAGTATTTT. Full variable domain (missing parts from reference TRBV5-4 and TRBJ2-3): ETGVTQSPTHLIKTRGQQVTLRCSSQSGHNTVSWYQQALGQGPQFIFQYYREEENGRGNFPPRFSGLQFPNYSSELNVNALELDDSALYLCASSFVGRGADTQYFGPGTRLTVL.

The chain's CDR3 is CASSIQGADEQFF. In DNA, the CDR3 is TGTGCCAGTAGTATCCAGGGGGCCGATGAGCAGTTCTTC. V and J are TRBV19 and TRBJ2-1, with 8 bases identical to TRBD1. The CDR3 runs to 13 residues. Germline V gene data show CDR1 as LNHDA and CDR2 as SQIVND (reference sequence). Losses at the gene ends were 3 bases for V and 8 bases for J; bases not matched to a gene: 3. Full variable domain (rest looked up from reference TRBV19 and TRBJ2-1): DGGITQSPKYLFRKEGQNVTLSCEQNLNHDAMYWYRQDPGQGLRLIYYSQIVNDFQKGDIAEGYSVSREKKESFPLTVTSAQKNPTAFYLCASSIQGADEQFFGPGTRLTVL.

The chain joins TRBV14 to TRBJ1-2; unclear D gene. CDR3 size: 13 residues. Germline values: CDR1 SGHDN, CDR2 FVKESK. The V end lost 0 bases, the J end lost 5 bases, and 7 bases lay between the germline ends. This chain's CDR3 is CASSQDTEYGYTF. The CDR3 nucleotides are TGTGCCAGCAGCCAAGATACGGAGTATGGCTACACCTTC.

The CDR3 DNA reads TGCGCCAGCAGCTGGGAGGGCGGGGAGCTGTTTTTT. Its translation: CASSWEGGELFF. This chain joins TRBV5-1 and TRBJ2-2; 7 bases map to TRBD2. Germline loops: CDR1 SGHRS, CDR2 YFSETQ. V dropped 3 bases and J dropped 7; count of bases not matched to a gene: 0. The CDR3 sequence is 12 residues long.

CDR3 bases: TGTGCCAGCAGTTTACAGGGGGCGTTTGGAAACACCATATATTTT. Protein: CASSLQGAFGNTIYF. The V and J genes are TRBV28 and TRBJ1-3; 8 bases map to TRBD1. The CDR3 totals 15 residues. The J segment lost 3 bases and the V segment lost 2 bases, leaving 3 bases of the junction unmatched. Germline V gene sequence: CDR1 MDHEN, CDR2 SYDVKM. The complete variable domain, with remaining parts taken from reference TRBV28 and TRBJ1-3, reads DVKVTQSSRYLVKRTGEKVFLECVQDMDHENMFWYRQDPGLGLRLIYFSYDVKMKEKGDIPEGYSVSREKKERFSLILESASTNQTSMYLCASSLQGAFGNTIYFGEGSWLTVV.

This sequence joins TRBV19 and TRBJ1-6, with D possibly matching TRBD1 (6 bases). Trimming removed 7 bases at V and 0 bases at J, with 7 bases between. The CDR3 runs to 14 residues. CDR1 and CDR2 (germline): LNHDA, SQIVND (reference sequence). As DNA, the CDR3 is TGTGCCAGTAAAGGGGGCTCCTATAATTCACCCCTCCACTTT. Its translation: CASKGGSYNSPLHF.

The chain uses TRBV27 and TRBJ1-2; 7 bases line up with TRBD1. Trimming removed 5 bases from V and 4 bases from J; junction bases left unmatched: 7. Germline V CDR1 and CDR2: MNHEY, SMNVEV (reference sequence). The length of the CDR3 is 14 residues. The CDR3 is CASSRDRSIYGYTF. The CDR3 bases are TGTGCCAGCAGTCGGGACAGAAGTATCTATGGCTACACCTTC.

In nucleotides, the CDR3 is TGTGCCTGGAGTCCTCAGACAGGGTGGGCTTTCTTT. Translated, it gives CAWSPQTGWAFF. The chain joins TRBV30 to TRBJ1-1; 7 bases align to TRBD1. V was pared by 2 bases and J by 11 bases, with 8 bases of the junction left unmatched. CDR1 and CDR2 (germline): GTSNPN, SVGIG (reference sequence). CDR3 length: 12 amino acids. Drawing the rest from reference TRBV30 and TRBJ1-1, the complete variable domain is SQTIHQWPATLVQPVGSPLSLECTVEGTSNPNLYWYRQAAGRGLQLLFYSVGIGQISSEVPQNLSASRPQDRQFILSSKKLLLSDSGFYLCAWSPQTGWAFFGQGTRLTVV.